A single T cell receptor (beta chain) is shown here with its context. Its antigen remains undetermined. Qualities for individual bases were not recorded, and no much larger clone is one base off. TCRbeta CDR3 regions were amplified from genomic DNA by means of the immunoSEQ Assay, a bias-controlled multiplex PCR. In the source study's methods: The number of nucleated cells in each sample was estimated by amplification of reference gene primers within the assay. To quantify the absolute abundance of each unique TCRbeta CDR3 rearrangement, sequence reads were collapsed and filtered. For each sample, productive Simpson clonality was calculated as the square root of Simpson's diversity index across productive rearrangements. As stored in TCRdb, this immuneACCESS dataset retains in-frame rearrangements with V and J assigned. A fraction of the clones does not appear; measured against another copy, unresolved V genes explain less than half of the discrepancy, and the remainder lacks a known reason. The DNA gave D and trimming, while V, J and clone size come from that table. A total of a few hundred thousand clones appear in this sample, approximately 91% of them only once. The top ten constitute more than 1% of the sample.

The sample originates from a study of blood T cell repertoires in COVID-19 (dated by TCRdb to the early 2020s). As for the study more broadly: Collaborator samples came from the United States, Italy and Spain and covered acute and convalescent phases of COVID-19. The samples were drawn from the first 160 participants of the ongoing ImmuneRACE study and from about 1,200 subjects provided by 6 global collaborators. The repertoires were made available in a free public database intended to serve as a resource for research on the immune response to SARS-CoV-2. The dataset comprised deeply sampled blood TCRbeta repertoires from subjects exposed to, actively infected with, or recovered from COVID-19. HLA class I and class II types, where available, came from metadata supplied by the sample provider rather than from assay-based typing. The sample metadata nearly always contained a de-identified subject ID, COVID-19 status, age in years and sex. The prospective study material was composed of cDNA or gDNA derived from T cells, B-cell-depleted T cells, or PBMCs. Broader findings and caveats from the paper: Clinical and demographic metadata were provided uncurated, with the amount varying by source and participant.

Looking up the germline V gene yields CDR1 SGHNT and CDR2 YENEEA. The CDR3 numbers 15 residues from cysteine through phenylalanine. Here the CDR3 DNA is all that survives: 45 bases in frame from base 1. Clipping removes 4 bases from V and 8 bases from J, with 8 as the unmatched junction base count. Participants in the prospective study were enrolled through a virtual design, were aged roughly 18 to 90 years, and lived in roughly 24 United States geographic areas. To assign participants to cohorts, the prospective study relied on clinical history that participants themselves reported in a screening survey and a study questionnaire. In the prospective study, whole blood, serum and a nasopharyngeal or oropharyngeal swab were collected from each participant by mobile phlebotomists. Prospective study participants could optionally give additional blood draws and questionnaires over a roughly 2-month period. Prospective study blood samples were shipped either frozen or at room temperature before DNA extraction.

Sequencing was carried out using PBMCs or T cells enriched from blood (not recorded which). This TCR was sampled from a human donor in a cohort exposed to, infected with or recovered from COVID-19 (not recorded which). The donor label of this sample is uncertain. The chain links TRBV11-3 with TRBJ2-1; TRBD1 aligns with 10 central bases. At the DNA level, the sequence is TGTGCCAGCAGCTCGGGACAGGGGATTGTCGATGAGCAGTTCTTC. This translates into CASSSGQGIVDEQFF.